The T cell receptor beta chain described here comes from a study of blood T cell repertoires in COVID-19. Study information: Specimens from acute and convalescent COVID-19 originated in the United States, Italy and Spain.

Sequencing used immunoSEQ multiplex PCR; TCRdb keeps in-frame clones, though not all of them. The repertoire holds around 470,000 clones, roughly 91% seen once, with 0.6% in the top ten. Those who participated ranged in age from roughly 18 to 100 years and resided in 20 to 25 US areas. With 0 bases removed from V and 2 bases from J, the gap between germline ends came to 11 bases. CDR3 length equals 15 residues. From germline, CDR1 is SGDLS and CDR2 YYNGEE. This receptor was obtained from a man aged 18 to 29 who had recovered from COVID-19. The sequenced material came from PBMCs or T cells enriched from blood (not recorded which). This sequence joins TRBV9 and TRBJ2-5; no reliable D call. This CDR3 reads CASSVGGGVQETQYF. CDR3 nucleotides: TGTGCCAGCAGCGTAGGAGGCGGAGTTCAAGAGACCCAGTACTTC.